This T cell receptor (beta chain) was profiled in a study of control samples from healthy donors and cancer patients. The CDR3 totals 16 residues. The V gene's germline CDR1 is SGHTA and CDR2 FQGTGA. V lost 5 bases and J lost 1; bases outside the gene matches: 6. The table lists this clone with a count of one. TCRdb keeps only in-frame clones here, not all; method: immunoSEQ multiplex PCR. Among approximately 140,000 clones listed, 93% were seen once. This receptor was obtained from a man between 18 and 35 years old in good health. This rearrangement joins TRBV7-3 to TRBJ2-2, with TRBD1 matching over 8 bases. The sample was blood. CDR3: CASSAPGTGNTGELFF. The CDR3 nucleotides read TGTGCCAGCAGCGCTCCCGGGACAGGGAACACCGGGGAGCTGTTTTTT.